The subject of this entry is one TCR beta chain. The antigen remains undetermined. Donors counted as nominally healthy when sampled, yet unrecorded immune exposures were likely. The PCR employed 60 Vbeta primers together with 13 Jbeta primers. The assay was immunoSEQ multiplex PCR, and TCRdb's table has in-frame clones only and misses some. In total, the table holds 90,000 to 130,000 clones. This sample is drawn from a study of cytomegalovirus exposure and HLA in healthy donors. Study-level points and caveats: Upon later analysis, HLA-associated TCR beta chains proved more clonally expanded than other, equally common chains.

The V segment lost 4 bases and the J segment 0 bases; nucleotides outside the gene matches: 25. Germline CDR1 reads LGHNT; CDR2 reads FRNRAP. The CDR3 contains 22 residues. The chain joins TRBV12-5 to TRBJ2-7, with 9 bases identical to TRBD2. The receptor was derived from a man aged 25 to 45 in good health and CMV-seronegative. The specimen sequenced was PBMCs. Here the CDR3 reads CASGSVLPKLAGLHKSSYEQYF. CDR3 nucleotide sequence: TGTGCTAGTGGTTCAGTTCTCCCTAAACTAGCGGGTCTCCATAAAAGCTCCTACGAGCAGTACTTC.